Given below is one TCR beta chain in context. The antigen is undetermined. The data were produced by immunoSEQ multiplex PCR, yet TCRdb's version contains in-frame clones alone and is incomplete. The sample contains 80,000 or so clones, more than 80% of which appear only once. This sample was taken from a study of OX40 agonist ivuxolimab in advanced cancers. Study at large: The group had a mean age of 60 years, ranged from roughly 20 to 79, and was 75% to 85% male.

The study's findings and limits: At 0.1 to 3.0 mg/kg and by week 6, clonal expansion occurred in CD4+ and CD8+ blood T cells.

The sampling schedule covered blood at baseline, cycle 4 day 1, and cycle 7 day 1. The source was CD4+ or CD8+ T cells sorted from blood, collected in a trial of the OX40 agonist ivuxolimab. The sequence was obtained from an adult with an advanced solid tumor such as melanoma, head and neck, liver or kidney cancer.

CDR3 coding DNA: TGTGCCAGCAGTCCGGGACAGGGGCTATCACCCCTCCACTTT. Amino acids: CASSPGQGLSPLHF. The chain combines TRBV2 with TRBJ1-6, with 10 nucleotides matching TRBD1. CDR3 length: 14 residues. J gave up 10 bases and V 5 bases, and 5 bases lay outside the gene matches. The germline V gene has CDR1 SNHLY and CDR2 FYNNEI.